Shown below are 18 T cell receptor beta chains from a single sample sequenced in a study of cytotoxic CD8 clonotypes in ibrutinib-treated CLL. Some clones are missing from TCRdb's copy, which holds only in-frame ones; the method was immunoSEQ multiplex PCR. The repertoire has about 140,000 clones, about 91% of them found once; the top ten carry more than 10%. The source was PBMCs, collected after 12 months of ibrutinib treatment. The receptors stem from a human donor with chronic lymphocytic leukemia.

The chain uses TRBV21-1 and TRBJ2-1; TRBD1 is the table's D call and was not checked against the DNA. TRBV21-1 is a pseudogene. This CDR3 is built from 17 residues. The CDR3 coding sequence is TGTGCCAGCAGCAATTCGGTTGGGGCAGGTGAGGTCAATGAGCAGTTCTTC. The encoded protein is CASSNSVGAGEVNEQFF.

The chain couples TRBV6-6 to TRBJ2-7; the D gene is possibly TRBD1 (6 bases). CDR3 size: 15 residues. Germline V gene lookup returns CDR1 MNHNY and CDR2 SVGAGI (reference sequence). V lost 0 bases to trimming and J lost 6 bases, with 15 bases between them. The CDR3 DNA reads TGTGCCAGCAGTTACTCGACTACAGGGACGGGCGAGCAGTACTTC. Its translation: CASSYSTTGTGEQYF.

This chain uses TRBV18 with TRBJ1-5; D unresolved. V lost 5 bases to trimming and J lost 3 bases, with 8 bases between them. The germline gives CDR1 KGHSH, CDR2 LQKENI. The CDR3 is 13 residues long. The CDR3 region has the DNA TGTGCCAGCTCAGATGGCCCCAATCAGCCCCAGCATTTT. Translation gives CASSDGPNQPQHF.

This clone was counted a single time. An end of the junction differs from the germline gene, which may be a read error. The chain combines TRBV5-1 with TRBJ2-3; maybe TRBD1 (5 bases). The V gene's germline CDR1 is SGHRS and CDR2 YFSETQ. The CDR3 sequence is 16 residues long. For the CDR3, the DNA is TGCGCCAGCAGGTTGGGGCACGCGGAGATCACAGATACGCAGTATTTT. This sequence encodes CASRLGHAEITDTQYF. Full variable domain (rest looked up from reference TRBV5-1 and TRBJ2-3): KAGVTQTPRYLIKTRGQQVTLSCSPISGHRSVSWYQQTPGQGLQFLFEYFSETQRNKGNFPGRFSGRQFSNSRSEMNVSTLELGDSALYLCASRLGHAEITDTQYFGPGTRLTVL.

A few counts support this clone. The CDR3 is CASSAGQGNTIYF. Written as DNA, the CDR3 is TGTGCCAGCAGCGCCGGACAGGGAAACACCATATATTTT. V is TRBV11-1 and J is TRBJ1-3, with D perhaps matching TRBD1 (6 bases). Germline CDR1 reads SGHAT; CDR2 reads FQDESV (reference sequence). Between the trimmed V and J ends, which lost 5 bases and 4 bases, there was a span of 9 bases. This CDR3 has 13 residues.

The gene calls are TRBV28 and TRBJ2-7; TRBD2 matches at 10 bases. The V and J ends lost 3 bases and 3 bases, in that order; junction bases with no gene match: 5. In germline, CDR1 is MDHEN, CDR2 SYDVKM. The CDR3 spans 15 residues. CDR3 nucleotide sequence: TGTGCCAGCAGTTTCTCTAGCGGGAGCCGCTACGAGCAGTACTTC. This translates into CASSFSSGSRYEQYF.

V is TRBV28 and J is TRBJ1-2, with D unclear. The CDR3 contains 13 residues. V was cut by 3 bases and J by 8 bases, with 13 bases left in between. Germline V lookup: CDR1 MDHEN, CDR2 SYDVKM. The CDR3 DNA reads TGTGCCAGCAGTTTCACGGCGGACGAGGGCTACACCTTC. This gives the protein CASSFTADEGYTF.

V gene TRBV6-5 combines with J gene TRBJ2-5, with 11 bases aligning to TRBD2. CDR1 MNHEY and CDR2 SVGAGI come from the germline V gene. The CDR3 covers 13 residues. The V and J ends lost 6 bases and 3 bases, in that order; junction bases with no gene match: 0. In DNA, the CDR3 is TGTGCCAGCAGGGGACTAGCGGAAGAGACCCAGTACTTC. This codes for CASRGLAEETQYF.

This clone has only one observation. This rearrangement joins TRBV7-2 to TRBJ1-2; no firm D call. Germline CDR1 and CDR2: SGHTA and FQGNSA. This CDR3 region has 14 residues. The ends were cut back, 1 base at V and 3 bases at J, with 9 bases in the middle. CDR3 in amino acids: CASSLDPGDYGYTF. CDR3 DNA: TGTGCCAGCAGCTTAGACCCCGGGGACTATGGCTACACCTTC.

The genes are TRBV9 and TRBJ2-7, with D perhaps assigned TRBD1 or TRBD2 (5 bases each). The V end lost 2 bases, the J end lost 0 bases, and 12 bases lay between the germline ends. The germline V gene encodes CDR1 SGDLS and CDR2 YYNGEE. The CDR3 loop spans 15 amino acids. The chain's CDR3 is CASSVSAGSSYEQYF. CDR3 nucleotides: TGTGCCAGCAGCGTTTCAGCAGGGAGCTCCTACGAGCAGTACTTC.

The CDR3 is CASRDRGRVNEKLFF. In nucleotides, the CDR3 is TGTGCCAGTAGGGACAGGGGGCGCGTGAATGAAAAACTGTTTTTT. The genes are TRBV19 and TRBJ1-4; 11 nucleotides line up with TRBD1. The CDR3 totals 15 residues. Germline trimming cut 6 bases from V and 5 bases from J; bases unmatched to any gene: 5. Germline CDR1 and CDR2: LNHDA and SQIVND (reference sequence).

V is TRBV28 and J is TRBJ1-4, with D uncertain. This CDR3 is 15 amino acids long. The V gene lost 6 bases and the J gene lost 2 bases, with 13 bases spanning the gap. Germline V gene sequence: CDR1 MDHEN, CDR2 SYDVKM. CDR3 sequence: CASSRTYPTNEKLFF. In DNA form, the CDR3 reads TGTGCCAGCAGCCGTACCTATCCCACTAATGAAAAACTGTTTTTT.

This chain uses TRBV9 with TRBJ2-1, with D perhaps TRBD1 or TRBD2 (6 bases each). V was cut by 3 bases and J by 4 bases, with 14 bases left in between. The germline gives CDR1 SGDLS, CDR2 YYNGEE. The CDR3 contains 15 residues. CDR3 amino acids: CASSASGGAYNEQFF. The CDR3, as DNA: TGTGCCAGCAGCGCCTCCGGGGGCGCTTACAATGAGCAGTTCTTC.

The gene calls are TRBV28 and TRBJ2-7, with 10 bases that match TRBD2. V dropped 8 bases and J dropped 0; count of bases not matched to a gene: 10. In germline, CDR1 is MDHEN, CDR2 SYDVKM. The CDR3 sequence is 16 residues long. DNA of the CDR3: TGTGCCAGCGATACCATAGCGGGGGGCAGCTCCTACGAGCAGTACTTC. Amino acids: CASDTIAGGSSYEQYF. Based on the CDR3 plus reference TRBV28 and TRBJ2-7, the full variable domain is DVKVTQSSRYLVKRTGEKVFLECVQDMDHENMFWYRQDPGLGLRLIYFSYDVKMKEKGDIPEGYSVSREKKERFSLILESASTNQTSMYLCASDTIAGGSSYEQYFGPGTRLTVT.

The count of this clone is one. The chain links TRBV28 to TRBJ1-2, with D perhaps TRBD1 (5 bases). The CDR3 is 11 amino acids. Per the germline V gene, CDR1 is MDHEN and CDR2 is SYDVKM. Deletions cut 6 bases from V and 7 bases from J, with 9 bases between. As DNA, the CDR3 is TGTGCCAGCAGCATCAGGGCTGGCTACACCTTC. Its protein is CASSIRAGYTF.

This clone was recorded only once. V and J are TRBV4-3 and TRBJ1-1; D gene uncertain. The CDR3 covers 15 residues. The germline CDR1 and CDR2 sequences are LGHNA and YSLEER. V was clipped by 3 bases and J by 0 bases, with 11 bases between them. The CDR3 reads CASSQEAFLNTEAFF. For the CDR3, the DNA is TGCGCCAGCAGCCAGGAGGCCTTCTTGAACACTGAAGCTTTCTTT.

This chain connects TRBV27 to TRBJ1-5; D remains ambiguous. Per the germline V gene, CDR1 is MNHEY and CDR2 is SMNVEV (reference sequence). Trimming pared 3 bases from V and 5 bases from J, leaving 14 bases between. The CDR3 length is 15 residues. The CDR3 sequence is CASSFRAGNYQPQHF. The CDR3, as DNA: TGTGCCAGCAGTTTTAGGGCAGGCAACTATCAGCCCCAGCATTTT.

The CDR3 sequence: CASSLDGGLAYEQYF. CDR3 in DNA: TGTGCCAGCAGCTTAGATGGGGGACTAGCATACGAGCAGTACTTC. The chain recombines TRBV11-2 with TRBJ2-7, with 9 bases fitting TRBD2. The CDR3 contains 15 residues. J was trimmed by 4 bases and V by 0 bases; bases with no gene match: 4. In germline, CDR1 is SGHAT, CDR2 FQNNGV.